This entry describes one TCR beta chain. The antigen it recognizes is unknown. No much larger clone is present one base from it, and per-base qualities are unavailable. Each collaborating institution followed its own protocols to collect whole blood in K2EDTA tubes. For TCRbeta analysis, collaborators shipped samples as frozen whole blood, isolated PBMCs, or DNA extracted from either of those sample types. This specimen belongs to a study of blood T cell repertoires in COVID-19 (dated by TCRdb to 2018 to 2020). In the study overall: The collaborator samples originated in the United States, Italy and Spain and spanned the acute and convalescent phases of COVID-19. The material from the prospective study consisted of cDNA or gDNA derived from T cells, B-cell-depleted T cells, or PBMCs. Subjects who had been exposed to COVID-19, were actively infected with it, or had recovered from it provided the deeply sampled blood TCRbeta repertoires that made up the dataset. The repertoires were made available in a free public database intended to serve as a resource for research on the immune response to SARS-CoV-2. The samples were drawn from two sources: the first 160 participants of the ongoing ImmuneRACE study, and 1,200 or so subjects contributed by 6 global collaborators. The sample metadata nearly always contained a de-identified subject ID, COVID-19 status, age in years and sex. Where available, HLA class I and class II types were obtained from metadata supplied by the sample provider rather than from assay-based typing.

The paper's findings and limits, for the study overall: The amount of clinical and demographic metadata varied by source and participant and was provided uncurated.

Counted from cysteine to phenylalanine, this CDR3 has 14 amino acids. Left in the record is the CDR3 DNA by itself, 42 bases read in frame from the first base. Based on the germline V gene, the CDR1 and CDR2 sequences are SGHTS and YDEGEE. Compared with germline, V lacks 2 bases and J lacks 8 bases; bases without a gene match: 6. The immunoSEQ Assay, a bias-controlled multiplex PCR, was used to amplify TCRbeta CDR3 regions from genomic DNA. The paper's data handling went like this. The number of nucleated cells in each sample was estimated from the amplification of reference gene primers within the assay. To quantify the absolute abundance of each unique TCRbeta CDR3 rearrangement, sequence reads were collapsed and filtered. For each sample, productive Simpson clonality was calculated as the square root of Simpson's diversity index over productive rearrangements. TCRdb retrieved this table from immuneACCESS and kept in-frame rearrangements only. Not all clones are present; in checked studies, unresolved V genes account for under half, and no reason is known for the remainder. That table is the source of V, J and clone size, and D and trimming were worked out from the DNA. For this sample there are some 100,000 clones; roughly 90% appear just once. Together, the top ten hold 15% to 20% of the sample.

The sequence was obtained from a human donor with acute or convalescent COVID-19. The donor label of this sample is uncertain. In this chain, TRBV5-8 is recombined with TRBJ2-5, with 10 junctional bases fitting TRBD2. Sequencing was performed on peripheral blood. Here the CDR3 is given as CASSFGTSVPTQYF. The DNA sequence is TGTGCCAGCAGCTTCGGGACTAGCGTCCCCACCCAGTACTTC.